One sample yielded the 13 T cell receptor beta chains listed below, sequenced in a study of graft-versus-host responses after intestinal transplantation. Documented time point: postoperative day 105 after intestinal transplantation (dayNNNN = postoperative day). The data were produced by immunoSEQ multiplex PCR, yet TCRdb's version contains in-frame clones alone and is incomplete. The table has 9,500 to 12,000 clones, approximately 91% seen once. The material sequenced was PBMCs, taken 105 days after intestinal transplantation. The receptors shown here come from a human patient who received an intestinal transplant, so some T cells may come from the graft donor.

This chain connects TRBV5-5 to TRBJ1-3; no firm D call. Germline V gene lookup returns CDR1 SGHKS and CDR2 YYEKEE (reference sequence). CDR3 length: 17 residues. The ends were cut back, 0 bases at V and 1 base at J, with 14 bases in the middle. Here the CDR3 DNA reads TGTGCCAGCAGCTTGGATTACCGACGAAGATCTGGAAACACCATATATTTT. Protein sequence: CASSLDYRRRSGNTIYF. Combining the CDR3 with reference TRBV5-5 and TRBJ1-3 gives the whole variable domain DAGVTQSPTHLIKTRGQQVTLRCSPISGHKSVSWYQQVLGQGPQFIFQYYEKEERGRGNFPDRFSARQFPNYSSELNVNALLLGDSALYLCASSLDYRRRSGNTIYFGEGSWLTVV.

This chain uses TRBV7-9 with TRBJ1-1; D call uncertain. This CDR3 has 14 residues. Trimming pared 5 bases from V and 0 bases from J, leaving 10 bases between. Germline V gives CDR1 SEHNR, CDR2 FQNEAQ (reference sequence). The CDR3 reads CASSQRMLNTEAFF. CDR3 DNA sequence: TGTGCCAGCAGCCAAAGGATGCTGAACACTGAAGCTTTCTTT.

V gene TRBV13 combines with J gene TRBJ2-5; D call uncertain. This CDR3 is built from 15 residues. V was clipped by 4 bases and J by 2 bases, with 14 bases between them. In germline, CDR1 is PRHDT, CDR2 FYEKMQ (reference sequence). CDR3 protein: CASSSSESDQETQYF. The CDR3 DNA is TGTGCCAGCAGCTCATCCGAGTCGGATCAAGAGACCCAGTACTTC.

V is TRBV10-3 and J is TRBJ2-7; 11 bases match TRBD2. The J segment lost 3 bases and the V segment lost 8 bases, leaving 6 bases of the junction unmatched. Germline V gene sequence: CDR1 ENHRY, CDR2 SYGVKD. The CDR3 has 14 amino acids. The DNA for the CDR3 is TGTGCCATCGCAGCTAGCGGGGGGAACTACGAGCAGTACTTC. This translates into CAIAASGGNYEQYF.

This clone appeared once. The rearrangement links TRBV7-2 to TRBJ2-7; no definite D call. Trimming took off 4 bases at V and 2 bases at J, with 9 bases between the two ends. Germline lookup yields CDR1 SGHTA and CDR2 FQGNSA. CDR3 length: 13 residues. CDR3 DNA sequence: TGTGCCAGCAGCTCTACAACCCCCTACGAGCAGTACTTC. This translates into CASSSTTPYEQYF.

The CDR3 bases are TGTGCCAGTAGTATAATAGCGGGAGTGGGAGAGACCCAGTACTTC. It specifies CASSIIAGVGETQYF. The chain has TRBV19 and TRBJ2-5, with 9 bases aligning to TRBD2. Germline CDR1 and CDR2: LNHDA and SQIVND (reference sequence). This CDR3 is 15 amino acids long. J was trimmed by 4 bases and V by 2 bases; bases with no gene match: 5.

V usage is TRBV7-6 and J usage is TRBJ1-6; D unclear. Germline CDR1 is SGHVS and CDR2 is FNYEAQ. The V and J ends lost 5 bases and 7 bases respectively, with 18 bases between them. The CDR3 spans 16 residues. CDR3 coding DNA: TGTGCCAGCAGCATTTCGCCGGGCCCAAAAAATTCACCCCTCCACTTT. It translates to CASSISPGPKNSPLHF. The whole variable domain, remainder taken from reference TRBV7-6 and TRBJ1-6, is GAGVSQSPRYKVTKRGQDVALRCDPISGHVSLYWYRQALGQGPEFLTYFNYEAQQDKSGLPNDRFSAERPEGSISTLTIQRTEQRDSAMYRCASSISPGPKNSPLHFGNGTRLTVT.

V usage is TRBV6-5 and J usage is TRBJ1-4; unclear D gene. Trimming took off 0 bases at V and 6 bases at J, with 8 bases between the two ends. The CDR3 length is 14 residues. Per germline, CDR1 MNHEY and CDR2 SVGAGI. Here the CDR3 reads CASSYSYSHEKLFF. The CDR3 DNA reads TGTGCCAGCAGTTACTCGTACAGTCATGAAAAACTGTTTTTT.

This clone appeared a single time. This chain joins TRBV9 and TRBJ1-5, with D unresolved. V dropped 0 bases and J dropped 5 bases, with 9 bases sitting between them. CDR3 length: 14 amino acids. Germline lookup yields CDR1 SGDLS and CDR2 YYNGEE. CDR3 loop: CASSVGSGDQPQHF. The CDR3 nucleotides are TGTGCCAGCAGCGTAGGGTCAGGCGATCAGCCCCAGCATTTT.

This clone appeared once. The chain is built from TRBV4-1 and TRBJ2-1; no definite D call. Deletions cut 4 bases from V and 5 bases from J, with 9 bases between. Germline V CDR1 and CDR2: MGHRA, YSYEKL. The CDR3 is made up of 13 amino acids. The CDR3: CASSRLGNNEQFF. As DNA, the CDR3 is TGCGCCAGCAGCCGATTAGGGAACAATGAGCAGTTCTTC.

This clone was recorded only once. The chain couples TRBV7-3 to TRBJ2-7, with 11 bases lining up with TRBD2. CDR1 SGHTA and CDR2 FQGTGA come from the germline V gene. The CDR3 is made up of 21 amino acids. The ends lost 1 base at V and 5 bases at J; junction bases unmatched: 22. The CDR3 nucleotides read TGTGCCAGCAGCTTAAAAAACGGCGTACTAGCGGGAGATCTCGAAAAAGACGAGCAGTACTTC. As protein: CASSLKNGVLAGDLEKDEQYF.

The CDR3 here is CASSIVSSNEQFF. In DNA form, the CDR3 reads TGTGCCAGTAGTATAGTTAGCTCCAATGAGCAGTTCTTC. The genes are TRBV19 and TRBJ2-1, with D uncertain. The germline V and J ends were trimmed by 1 base and 6 bases, with 7 bases remaining between them. Germline V lookup: CDR1 LNHDA, CDR2 SQIVND (reference sequence). The CDR3 length is 13 residues. The whole variable domain, remainder taken from reference TRBV19 and TRBJ2-1, is DGGITQSPKYLFRKEGQNVTLSCEQNLNHDAMYWYRQDPGQGLRLIYYSQIVNDFQKGDIAEGYSVSREKKESFPLTVTSAQKNPTAFYLCASSIVSSNEQFFGPGTRLTVL.

For the CDR3, the DNA is TGTGCCAGCTCACCCGCCGGGACTAGCGGGAGTGATGAGCAGTTCTTC. Translating it yields CASSPAGTSGSDEQFF. The chain has TRBV18 and TRBJ2-1; the match to TRBD2 covers 14 bases. With V trimmed by 3 bases and J by 8 bases, 6 bases remained unmatched. Germline V gene sequence: CDR1 KGHSH, CDR2 LQKENI. This CDR3 region has 16 residues.